This T cell receptor beta chain was recorded in a study of tumor-infiltrating lymphocytes in primary liver carcinoma. Synthesis of TCR beta cDNA was carried out from around 540 ng total RNA with a constant-region primer. Libraries of TCR beta came from three nested multiplex PCR rounds with slightly modified ARM-PCR. The study ran its first two PCR rounds for roughly 11 cycles each, using TRBV1-TRBV30 forward primers and a C-beta reverse primer. TCRdb reprocessed the multiplex PCR reads via MiXCR and lists one record per CDR3 protein. This sample has about 190,000 distinct CDR3 sequences, with approximately 80% found just once. Remarks on this clonotype: A single base separates this from a much larger clone, so it may be a read error.

This CDR3 region has 14 residues. Germline-derived CDR1 and CDR2 are SGHRS and YFSETQ. Unsorted bulk tissue (20-30 mg) underwent RNA and DNA co-extraction. This clonotype was sampled from a man aged 35 to 55 with primary liver carcinoma and hepatitis B virus infection. V and J are TRBV5-1 and TRBJ2-5, with 11 bases fitting TRBD2. The sequencing input was tumor tissue from primary liver carcinoma. CDR3 sequence reads: CSSSMGLAEETQYF. In DNA, the CDR3 is TGCTCCAGCAGCATGGGACTAGCGGAAGAGACCCAGTACTTC.